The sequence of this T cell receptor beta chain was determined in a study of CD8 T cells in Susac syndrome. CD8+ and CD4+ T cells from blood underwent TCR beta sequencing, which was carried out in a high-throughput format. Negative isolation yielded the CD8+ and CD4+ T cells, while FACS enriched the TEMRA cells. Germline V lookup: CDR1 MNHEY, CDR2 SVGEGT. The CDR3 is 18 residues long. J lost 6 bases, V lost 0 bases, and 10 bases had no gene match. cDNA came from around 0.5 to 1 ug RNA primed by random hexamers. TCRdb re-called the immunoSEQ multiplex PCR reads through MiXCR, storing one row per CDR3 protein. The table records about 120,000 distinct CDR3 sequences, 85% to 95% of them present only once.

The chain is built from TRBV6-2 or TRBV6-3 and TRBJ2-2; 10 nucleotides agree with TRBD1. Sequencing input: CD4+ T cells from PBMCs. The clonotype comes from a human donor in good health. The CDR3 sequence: CASSYSRIGTGDSGELFF. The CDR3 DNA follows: TGTGCCAGCAGTTACTCGAGGATCGGGACAGGGGACTCCGGGGAGCTGTTTTTT.